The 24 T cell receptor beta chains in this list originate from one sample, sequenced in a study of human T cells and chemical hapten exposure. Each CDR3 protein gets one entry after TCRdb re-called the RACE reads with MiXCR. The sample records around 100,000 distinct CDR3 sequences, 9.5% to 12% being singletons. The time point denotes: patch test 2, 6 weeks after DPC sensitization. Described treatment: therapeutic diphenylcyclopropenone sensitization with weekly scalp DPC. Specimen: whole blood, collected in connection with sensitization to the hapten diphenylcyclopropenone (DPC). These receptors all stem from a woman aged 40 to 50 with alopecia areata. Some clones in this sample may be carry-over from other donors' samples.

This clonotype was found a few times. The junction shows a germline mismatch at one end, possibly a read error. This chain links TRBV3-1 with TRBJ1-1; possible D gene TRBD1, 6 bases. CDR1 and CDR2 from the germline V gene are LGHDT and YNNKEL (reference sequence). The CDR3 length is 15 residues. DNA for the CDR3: TGTGCCAGCAACCTCGCACAGGGCAGGAACACTGAAGTTTTCTTT. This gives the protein CASNLAQGRNTEVFF.

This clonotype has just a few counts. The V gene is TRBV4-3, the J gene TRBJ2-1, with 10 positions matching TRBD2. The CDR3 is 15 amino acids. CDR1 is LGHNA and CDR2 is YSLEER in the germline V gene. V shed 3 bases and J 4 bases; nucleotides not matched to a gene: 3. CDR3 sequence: CASSHVTSGYNEQFF. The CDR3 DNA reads TGCGCCAGCAGCCACGTGACTAGCGGGTACAATGAGCAGTTCTTC.

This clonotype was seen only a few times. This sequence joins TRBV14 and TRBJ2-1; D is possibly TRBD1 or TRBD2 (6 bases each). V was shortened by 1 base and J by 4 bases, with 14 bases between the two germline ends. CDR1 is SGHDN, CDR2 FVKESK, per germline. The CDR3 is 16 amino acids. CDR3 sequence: CASSQGNGGKYNEQFF. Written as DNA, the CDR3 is TGTGCCAGCAGCCAAGGAAACGGGGGCAAATACAATGAGCAGTTCTTC.

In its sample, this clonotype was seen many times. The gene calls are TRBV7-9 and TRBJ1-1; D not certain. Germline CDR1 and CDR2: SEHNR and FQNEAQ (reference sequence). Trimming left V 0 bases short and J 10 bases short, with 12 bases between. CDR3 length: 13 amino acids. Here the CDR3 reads CASSLAHRARAFF. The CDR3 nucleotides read TGTGCCAGCAGCTTAGCCCACCGGGCTAGAGCTTTCTTT.

The CDR3 DNA reads as TGTGCCAGCAGTTTGGGGGCTAGCAATCAGCCCCAGCATTTT. It encodes CASSLGASNQPQHF. The chain joins TRBV12-3 or TRBV12-4 to TRBJ1-5; D possibly corresponds to TRBD1 (6 bases). This CDR3 is 14 amino acids long. Trimming cost V 3 bases and J 0 bases, with 6 bases left between them.

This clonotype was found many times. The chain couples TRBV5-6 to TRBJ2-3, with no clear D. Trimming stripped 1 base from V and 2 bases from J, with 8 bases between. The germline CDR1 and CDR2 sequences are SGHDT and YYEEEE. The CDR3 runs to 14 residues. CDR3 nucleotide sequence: TGTGCCAGCAGCTTGTTGCGGACCACAGATACGCAGTATTTT. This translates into CASSLLRTTDTQYF. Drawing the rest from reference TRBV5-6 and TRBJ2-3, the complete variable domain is DAGVTQSPTHLIKTRGQQVTLRCSPKSGHDTVSWYQQALGQGPQFIFQYYEEEERQRGNFPDRFSGHQFPNYSSELNVNALLLGDSALYLCASSLLRTTDTQYFGPGTRLTVL.

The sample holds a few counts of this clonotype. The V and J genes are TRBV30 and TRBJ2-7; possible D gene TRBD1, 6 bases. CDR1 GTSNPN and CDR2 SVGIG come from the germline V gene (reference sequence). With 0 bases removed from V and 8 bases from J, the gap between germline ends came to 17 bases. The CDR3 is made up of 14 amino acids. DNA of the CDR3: TGTGCCTGGAGTGTACGGGGATCCTGGGACAAGCAGTACTTC. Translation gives CAWSVRGSWDKQYF.

Written as DNA, the CDR3 is TGCGCCAGCAATCAGATGGCGCAGTATTTT. Encoded protein: CASNQMAQYF. The V and J genes are TRBV10-2 and TRBJ2-3; D remains ambiguous. Looked up from germline, CDR1 is WSHSY and CDR2 is SAAADI. The V end lost 7 bases, the J end lost 10 bases, and 9 bases lay between the germline ends. The CDR3 has 10 residues.

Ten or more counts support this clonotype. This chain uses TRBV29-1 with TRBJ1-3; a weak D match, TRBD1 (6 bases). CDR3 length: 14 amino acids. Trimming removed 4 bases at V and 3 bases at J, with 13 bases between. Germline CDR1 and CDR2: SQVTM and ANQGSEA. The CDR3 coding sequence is TGCAGCGTTGTACAGGGATGGGATGGAAACACCATATATTTT. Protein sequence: CSVVQGWDGNTIYF.

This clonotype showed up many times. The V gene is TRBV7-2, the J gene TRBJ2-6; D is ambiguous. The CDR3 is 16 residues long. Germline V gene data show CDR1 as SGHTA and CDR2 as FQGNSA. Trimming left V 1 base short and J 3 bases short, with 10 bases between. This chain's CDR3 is CASSLDSWGGANVLTF. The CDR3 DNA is TGTGCCAGCAGCTTAGATTCTTGGGGTGGGGCCAACGTCCTGACTTTC.

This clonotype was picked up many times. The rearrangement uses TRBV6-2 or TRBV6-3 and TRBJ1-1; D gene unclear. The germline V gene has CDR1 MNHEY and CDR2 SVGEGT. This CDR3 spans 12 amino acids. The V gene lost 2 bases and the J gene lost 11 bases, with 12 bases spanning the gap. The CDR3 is CASSYLLAAAFF. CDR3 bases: TGTGCCAGCAGTTACCTCCTGGCAGCGGCTTTCTTT.

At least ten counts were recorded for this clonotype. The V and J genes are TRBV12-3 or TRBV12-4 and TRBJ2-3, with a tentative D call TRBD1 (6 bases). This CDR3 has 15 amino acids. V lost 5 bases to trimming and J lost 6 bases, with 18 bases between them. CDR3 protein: CASSPSGRGVDTQYF. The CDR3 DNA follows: TGTGCCAGCAGTCCCAGCGGCAGGGGTGTCGATACGCAGTATTTT.

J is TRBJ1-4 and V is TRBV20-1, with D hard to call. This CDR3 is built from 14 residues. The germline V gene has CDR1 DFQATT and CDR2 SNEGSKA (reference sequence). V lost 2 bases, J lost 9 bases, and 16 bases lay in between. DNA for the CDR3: TGCAGTGCTAGATCCGAACGTTTAGGGCAAAAACTGTTTTTT. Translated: CSARSERLGQKLFF.

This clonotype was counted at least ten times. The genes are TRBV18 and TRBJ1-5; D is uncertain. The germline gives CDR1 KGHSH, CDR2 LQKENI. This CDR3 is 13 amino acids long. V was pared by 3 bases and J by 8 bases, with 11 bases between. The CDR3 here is CASSPEHGKPQHF. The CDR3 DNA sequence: TGTGCCAGCTCACCTGAACATGGAAAGCCCCAGCATTTT. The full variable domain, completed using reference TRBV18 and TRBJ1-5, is NAGVMQNPRHLVRRRGQEARLRCSPMKGHSHVYWYRQLPEEGLKFMVYLQKENIIDESGMPKERFSAEFPKEGPSILRIQQVVRGDSAAYFCASSPEHGKPQHFGDGTRLSIL.

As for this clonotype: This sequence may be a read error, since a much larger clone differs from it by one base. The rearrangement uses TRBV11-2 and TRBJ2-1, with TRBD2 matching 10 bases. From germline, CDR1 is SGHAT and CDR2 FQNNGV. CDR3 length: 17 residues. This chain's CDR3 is CTSSLSSGRAKDNEQFF. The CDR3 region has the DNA TGTACCAGCAGCTTATCCAGCGGGAGGGCCAAGGACAATGAGCAGTTCTTC.

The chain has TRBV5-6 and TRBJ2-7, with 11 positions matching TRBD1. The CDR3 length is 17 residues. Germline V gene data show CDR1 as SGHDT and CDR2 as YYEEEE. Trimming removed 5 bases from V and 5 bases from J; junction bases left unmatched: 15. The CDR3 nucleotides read TGTGCCAGCAGTCTCCCGGGACAGGGGGTTTCGATCCACGAGCAGTACTTC. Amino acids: CASSLPGQGVSIHEQYF.

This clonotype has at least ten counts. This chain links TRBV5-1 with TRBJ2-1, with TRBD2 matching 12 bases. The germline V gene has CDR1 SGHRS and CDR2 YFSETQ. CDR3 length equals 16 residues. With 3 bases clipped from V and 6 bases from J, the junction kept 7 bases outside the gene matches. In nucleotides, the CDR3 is TGCGCCAGCAGCTCCTCTAGCGGGAGGGCCGTCAATGAGCAGTTCTTC. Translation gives CASSSSSGRAVNEQFF.

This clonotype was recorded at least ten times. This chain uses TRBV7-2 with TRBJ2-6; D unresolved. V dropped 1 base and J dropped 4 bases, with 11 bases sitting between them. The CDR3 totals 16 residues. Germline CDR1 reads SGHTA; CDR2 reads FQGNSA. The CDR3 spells CASSLEGTTGANVLTF. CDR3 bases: TGTGCCAGCAGCTTAGAGGGAACAACAGGGGCCAACGTCCTGACTTTC.

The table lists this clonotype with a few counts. Here the CDR3 reads CASSLGVPYEQYF. DNA of the CDR3: TGTGCCAGCAGCTTAGGGGTCCCCTACGAGCAGTACTTC. This sequence joins TRBV7-9 and TRBJ2-7, with D unclear. Trimming pared 1 base from V and 2 bases from J, leaving 6 bases between. This CDR3 spans 13 amino acids. CDR1 SEHNR and CDR2 FQNEAQ come from the germline V gene (reference sequence).

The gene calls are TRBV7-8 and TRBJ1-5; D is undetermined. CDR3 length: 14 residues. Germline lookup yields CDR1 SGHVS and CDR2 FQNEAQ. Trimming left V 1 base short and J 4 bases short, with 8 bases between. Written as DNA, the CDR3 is TGTGCCAGCAGCTTAGGCCCCATAAATCAGCCCCAGCATTTT. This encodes CASSLGPINQPQHF.

CDR3 DNA: TGTGCCAGCAGTTATTCCAGTAGAGGGGGCGGTGGGGCCAACGTCCTGACTTTC. As protein: CASSYSSRGGGGANVLTF. The J gene is TRBJ2-6, the V gene TRBV6-5; TRBD1 matches at 7 bases. The V segment lost 3 bases and the J segment 3 bases; nucleotides outside the gene matches: 11. The CDR3 length is 18 residues. Germline CDR1 is MNHEY and CDR2 is SVGAGI.

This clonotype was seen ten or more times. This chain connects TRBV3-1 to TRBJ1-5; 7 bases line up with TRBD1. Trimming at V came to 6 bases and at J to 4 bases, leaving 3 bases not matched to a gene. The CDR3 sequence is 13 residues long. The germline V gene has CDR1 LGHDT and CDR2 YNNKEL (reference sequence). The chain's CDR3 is CASSGDRNQPQHF. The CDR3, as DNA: TGTGCCAGCAGTGGGGACAGAAATCAGCCCCAGCATTTT.

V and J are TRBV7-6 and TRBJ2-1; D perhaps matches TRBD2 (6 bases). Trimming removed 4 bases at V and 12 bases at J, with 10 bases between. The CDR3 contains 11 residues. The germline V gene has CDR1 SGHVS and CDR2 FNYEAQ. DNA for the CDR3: TGTGCCAGCAGCTCGGGACTCCTGCAGTTCTTC. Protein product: CASSSGLLQFF.

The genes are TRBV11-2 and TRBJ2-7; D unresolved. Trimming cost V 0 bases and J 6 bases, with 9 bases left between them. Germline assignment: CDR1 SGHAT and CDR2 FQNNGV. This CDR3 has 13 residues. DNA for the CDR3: TGTGCCAGCAGCTTAGATCAGACGCCCGAGCAGTACTTC. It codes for CASSLDQTPEQYF.